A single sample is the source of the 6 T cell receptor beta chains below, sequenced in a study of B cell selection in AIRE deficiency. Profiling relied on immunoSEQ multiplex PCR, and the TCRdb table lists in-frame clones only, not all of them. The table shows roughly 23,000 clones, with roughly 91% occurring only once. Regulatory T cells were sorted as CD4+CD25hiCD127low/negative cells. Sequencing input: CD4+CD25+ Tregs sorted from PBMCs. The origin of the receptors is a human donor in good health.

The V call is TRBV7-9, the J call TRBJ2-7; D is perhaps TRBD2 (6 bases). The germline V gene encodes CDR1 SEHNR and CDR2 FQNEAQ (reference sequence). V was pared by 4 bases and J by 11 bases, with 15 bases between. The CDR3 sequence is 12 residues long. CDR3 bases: TGTGCCAGCAGCTCCAGCCGGGGGTTCAAGTACTTC. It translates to CASSSSRGFKYF.

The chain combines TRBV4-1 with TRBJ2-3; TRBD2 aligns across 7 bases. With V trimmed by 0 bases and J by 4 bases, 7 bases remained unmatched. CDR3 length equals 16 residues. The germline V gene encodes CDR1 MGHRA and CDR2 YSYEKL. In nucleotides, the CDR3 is TGCGCCAGCAGCCAAGATGACTCGGGAGGAGCAGATACGCAGTATTTT. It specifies CASSQDDSGGADTQYF.

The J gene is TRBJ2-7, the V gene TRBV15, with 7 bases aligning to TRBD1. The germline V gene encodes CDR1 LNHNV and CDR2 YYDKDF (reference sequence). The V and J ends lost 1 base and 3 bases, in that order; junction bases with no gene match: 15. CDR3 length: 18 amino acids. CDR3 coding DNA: TGTGCCACCAGCAGAGTGTCTCCAGGGGGTATTCCATACTACGAGCAGTACTTC. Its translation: CATSRVSPGGIPYYEQYF.

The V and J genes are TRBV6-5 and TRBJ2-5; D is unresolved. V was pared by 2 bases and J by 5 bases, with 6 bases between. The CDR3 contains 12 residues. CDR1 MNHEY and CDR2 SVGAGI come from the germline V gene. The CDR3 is CASSYGRETQYF. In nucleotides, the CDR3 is TGTGCCAGCAGTTACGGGCGGGAGACCCAGTACTTC.

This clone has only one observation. The CDR3 sequence is CASSRPGGYTGELFF. The CDR3 nucleotides read TGTGCCAGCAGTCGGCCAGGGGGTTACACCGGGGAGCTGTTTTTT. J is TRBJ2-2 and V is TRBV2; 7 bases are a match to TRBD1. Germline V gene data show CDR1 as SNHLY and CDR2 as FYNNEI. V shed 5 bases, J shed 3 bases, and the junction held 6 bases outside the gene matches. The CDR3 is 15 amino acids.

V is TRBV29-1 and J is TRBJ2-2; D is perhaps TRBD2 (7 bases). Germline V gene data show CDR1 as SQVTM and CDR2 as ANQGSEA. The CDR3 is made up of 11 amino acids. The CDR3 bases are TGCAGTGGGGGGGCCACCGGGGAGCTGTTTTTT. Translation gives CSGGATGELFF.